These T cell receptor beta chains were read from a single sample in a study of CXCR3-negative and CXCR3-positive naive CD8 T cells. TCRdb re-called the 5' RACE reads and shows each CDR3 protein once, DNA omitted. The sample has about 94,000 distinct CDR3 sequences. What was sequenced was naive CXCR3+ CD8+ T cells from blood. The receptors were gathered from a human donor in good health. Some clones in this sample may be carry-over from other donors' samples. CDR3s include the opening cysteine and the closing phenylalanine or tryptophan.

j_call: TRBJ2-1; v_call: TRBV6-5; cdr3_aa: CASSYGRYNEQFF
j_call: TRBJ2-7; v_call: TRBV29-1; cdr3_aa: CSAGTPSYEQYF
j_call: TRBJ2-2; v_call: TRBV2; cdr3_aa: CASSSSNGELFF
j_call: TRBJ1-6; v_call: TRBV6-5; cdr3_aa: CASSYAARRDSPLHF
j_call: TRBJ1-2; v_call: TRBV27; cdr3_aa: CASIARDREPRFTFF
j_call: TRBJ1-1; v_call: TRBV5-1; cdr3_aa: CASSYNRDGIMNTEAFF
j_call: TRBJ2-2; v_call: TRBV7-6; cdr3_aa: CASSPLGVSTGELFF
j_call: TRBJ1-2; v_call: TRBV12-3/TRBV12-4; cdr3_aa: CASSTLGGPGYTF
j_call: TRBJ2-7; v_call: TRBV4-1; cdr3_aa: CASSQQRGGGYEQYF
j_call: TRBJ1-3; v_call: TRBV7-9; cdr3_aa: CASSPDAGLDTIYF
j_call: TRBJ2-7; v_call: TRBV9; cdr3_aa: CASSVAYGTEQYF
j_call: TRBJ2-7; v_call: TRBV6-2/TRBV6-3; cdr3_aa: CASSYSFWGQVLSYEQYF
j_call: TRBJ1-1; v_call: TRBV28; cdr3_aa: CASSPPMGWNTEAFF
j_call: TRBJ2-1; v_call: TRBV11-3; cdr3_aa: CASSLWGANPLNEQFF
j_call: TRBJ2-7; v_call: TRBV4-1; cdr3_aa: CASSQERQTYYEQYF
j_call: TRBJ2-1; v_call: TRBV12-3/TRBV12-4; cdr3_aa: CASSLIQETYNEQFF
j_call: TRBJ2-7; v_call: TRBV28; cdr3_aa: CASSPEAGSSEQYF
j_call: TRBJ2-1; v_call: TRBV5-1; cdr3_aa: CASSPPPGGNEQFF
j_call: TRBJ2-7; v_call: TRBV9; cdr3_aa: CASSVGGPDEQYF
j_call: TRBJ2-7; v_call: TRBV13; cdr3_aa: CASSLAGQGYSQYF
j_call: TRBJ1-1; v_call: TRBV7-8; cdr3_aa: CASSDRTGMNTEAFF
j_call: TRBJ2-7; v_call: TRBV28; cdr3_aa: CASRSPGLGVEQYF
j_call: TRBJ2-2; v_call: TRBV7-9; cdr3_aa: CASRSRDRTGELFF
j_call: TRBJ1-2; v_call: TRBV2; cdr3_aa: CARAGTGGANGYTF